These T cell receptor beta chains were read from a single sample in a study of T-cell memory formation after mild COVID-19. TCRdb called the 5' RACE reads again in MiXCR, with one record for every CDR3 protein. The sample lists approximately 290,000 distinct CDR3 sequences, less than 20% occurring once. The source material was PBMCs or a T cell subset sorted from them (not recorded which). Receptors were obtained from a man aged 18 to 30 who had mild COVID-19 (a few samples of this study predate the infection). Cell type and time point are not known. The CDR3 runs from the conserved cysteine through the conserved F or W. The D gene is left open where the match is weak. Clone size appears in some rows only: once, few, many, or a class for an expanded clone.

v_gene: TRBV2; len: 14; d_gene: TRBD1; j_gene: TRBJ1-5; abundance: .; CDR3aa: CASNGQGESQPQHF; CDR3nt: TGTGCCAGCAATGGTCAGGGGGAGTCTCAGCCCCAGCATTTT
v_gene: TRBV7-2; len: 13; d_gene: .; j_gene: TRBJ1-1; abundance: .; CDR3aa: CASTAPGGLLAFF; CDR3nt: TGTGCCAGCACCGCGCCGGGAGGGCTTTTGGCTTTCTTT
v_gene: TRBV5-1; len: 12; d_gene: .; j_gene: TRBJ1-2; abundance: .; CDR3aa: CASSLDRDGYSF; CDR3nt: TGCGCCAGCAGCTTGGACAGGGACGGCTACAGCTTC
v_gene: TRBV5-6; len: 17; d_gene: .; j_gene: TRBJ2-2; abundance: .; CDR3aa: CASSLAFGGGDTGELFF; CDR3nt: TGTGCCAGCAGCTTGGCCTTTGGAGGAGGTGACACCGGGGAGCTGTTTTTT
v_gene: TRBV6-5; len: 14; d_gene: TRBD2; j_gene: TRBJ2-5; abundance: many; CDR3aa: CASSRTSLQETQYF; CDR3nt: TGTGCCAGCAGTCGGACTAGCCTCCAGGAGACCCAGTACTTC
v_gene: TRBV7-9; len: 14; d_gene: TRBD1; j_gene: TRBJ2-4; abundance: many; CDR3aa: CASSHRDRGRVFYF; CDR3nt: TGTGCCAGCAGCCACCGGGACAGGGGACGAGTATTCTACTTC
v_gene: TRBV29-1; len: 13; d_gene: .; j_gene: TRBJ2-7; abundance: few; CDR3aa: CSVDKRGSYEQYF; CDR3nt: TGCAGCGTTGACAAGCGAGGTTCCTACGAGCAGTACTTC
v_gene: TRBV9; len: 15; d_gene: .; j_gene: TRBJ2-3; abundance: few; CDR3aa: CASSTQGQDTDTQYF; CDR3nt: TGTGCCAGCAGCACCCAGGGGCAGGACACAGATACGCAGTATTTT
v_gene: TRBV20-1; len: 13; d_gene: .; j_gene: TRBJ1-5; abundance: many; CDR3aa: CSAPVGEHQPQHF; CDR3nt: TGCAGTGCTCCGGTTGGGGAACATCAGCCCCAGCATTTT
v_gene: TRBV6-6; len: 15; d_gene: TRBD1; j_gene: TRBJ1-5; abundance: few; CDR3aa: CASRYPTGTNQPQHF; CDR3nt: TGTGCCAGCAGGTACCCGACAGGGACAAATCAGCCCCAGCATTTT
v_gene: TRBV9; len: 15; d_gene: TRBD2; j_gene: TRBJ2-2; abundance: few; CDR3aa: CASSVVAGNTGELFF; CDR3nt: TGTGCCAGCAGCGTTGTAGCGGGGAACACCGGGGAGCTGTTTTTT
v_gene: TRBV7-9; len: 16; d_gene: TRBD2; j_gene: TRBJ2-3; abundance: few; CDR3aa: CASSSRTSGSTDTQYF; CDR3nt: TGTGCCAGCAGCTCCAGGACTAGCGGCAGCACAGATACGCAGTATTTT
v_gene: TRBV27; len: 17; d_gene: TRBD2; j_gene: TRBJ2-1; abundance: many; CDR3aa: CASSPRTSGGASNEQFF; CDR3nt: TGTGCCAGCAGTCCACGGACTAGCGGGGGGGCGAGCAATGAGCAGTTCTTC
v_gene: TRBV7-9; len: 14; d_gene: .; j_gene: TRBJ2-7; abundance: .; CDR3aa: CASSLVTRNYEQYF; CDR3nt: TGTGCCAGCAGCTTAGTAACCAGAAACTACGAGCAGTACTTC
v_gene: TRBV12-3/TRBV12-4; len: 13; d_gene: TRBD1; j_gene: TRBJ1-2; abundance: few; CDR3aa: CASSPTGGGGYTF; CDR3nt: TGTGCCAGCAGTCCGACAGGGGGCGGCGGCTACACCTTC
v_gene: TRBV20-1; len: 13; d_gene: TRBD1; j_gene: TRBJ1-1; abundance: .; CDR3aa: CSARVQGANEAFF; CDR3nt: TGCAGTGCTAGAGTCCAGGGGGCAAATGAAGCTTTCTTT
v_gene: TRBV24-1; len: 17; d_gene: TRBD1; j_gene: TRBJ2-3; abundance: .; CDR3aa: CATSDLRGTGDTDTQYF; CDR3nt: TGTGCCACCAGTGACCTTAGAGGGACAGGGGACACAGATACGCAGTATTTT
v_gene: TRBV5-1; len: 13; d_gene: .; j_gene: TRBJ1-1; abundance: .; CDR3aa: CASRSTENTEAFF; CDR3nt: TGCGCCAGCAGATCTACAGAGAACACTGAAGCTTTCTTT
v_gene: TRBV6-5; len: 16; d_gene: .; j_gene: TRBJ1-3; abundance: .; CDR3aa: CASSSFLSRGVNTIYF; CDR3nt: TGTGCCAGCAGTTCCTTCCTAAGCAGGGGAGTAAACACCATATATTTT
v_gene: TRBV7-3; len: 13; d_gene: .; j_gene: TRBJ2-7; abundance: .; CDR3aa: CASSLTTTYEQYF; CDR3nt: TGTGCCAGCAGCTTAACTACCACCTACGAGCAGTACTTC
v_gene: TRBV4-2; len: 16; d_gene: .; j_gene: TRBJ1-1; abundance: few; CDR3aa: CASSHPPGHVDTEAFF; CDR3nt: TGTGCCAGCAGCCACCCCCCGGGACACGTTGACACTGAAGCTTTCTTT
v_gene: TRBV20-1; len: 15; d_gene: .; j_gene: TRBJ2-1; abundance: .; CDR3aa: CSARGSNSLGNEQFF; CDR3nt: TGCAGTGCCCGAGGTAGCAACTCCCTCGGCAATGAGCAGTTCTTC
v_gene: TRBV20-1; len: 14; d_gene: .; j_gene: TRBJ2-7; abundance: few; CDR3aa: CSAQRARDNYEQYF; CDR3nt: TGCAGTGCCCAGAGGGCCAGAGACAACTACGAGCAGTACTTC
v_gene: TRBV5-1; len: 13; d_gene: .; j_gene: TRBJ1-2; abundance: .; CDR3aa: CASSLERTYGYTF; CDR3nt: TGCGCCAGCAGCTTGGAGAGAACCTATGGCTACACCTTC
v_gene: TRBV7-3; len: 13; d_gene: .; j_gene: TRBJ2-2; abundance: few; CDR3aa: CASSRKNTGELFF; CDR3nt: TGTGCCAGCAGCAGGAAGAACACCGGGGAGCTGTTTTTT
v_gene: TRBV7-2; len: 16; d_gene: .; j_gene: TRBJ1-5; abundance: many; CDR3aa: CASSLGSRGSGQPQHF; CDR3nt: TGTGCCAGCAGCTTAGGTTCGCGGGGCTCCGGCCAGCCCCAGCATTTT
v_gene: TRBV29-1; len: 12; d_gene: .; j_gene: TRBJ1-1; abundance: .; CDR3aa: CSVEGQRTEAFF; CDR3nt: TGCAGCGTTGAAGGGCAGCGGACTGAAGCTTTCTTT
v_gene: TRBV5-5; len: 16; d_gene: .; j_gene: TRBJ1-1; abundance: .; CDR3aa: CASSLVGGARSTEAFF; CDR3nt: TGTGCCAGCAGCTTGGTTGGAGGGGCTCGGAGCACTGAAGCTTTCTTT
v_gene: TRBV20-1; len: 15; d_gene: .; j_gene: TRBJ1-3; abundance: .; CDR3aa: CSARERGASGNTIYF; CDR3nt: TGCAGTGCTAGAGAACGGGGTGCGTCTGGAAACACCATATATTTT
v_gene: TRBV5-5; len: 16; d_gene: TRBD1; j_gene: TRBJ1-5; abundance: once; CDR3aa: CASSLNTGTGNQPQHF; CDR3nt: TGTGCCAGCAGCTTGAACACAGGGACAGGCAATCAGCCCCAGCATTTT
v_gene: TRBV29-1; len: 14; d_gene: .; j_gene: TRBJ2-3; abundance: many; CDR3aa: CSVEASGGFVGQYF; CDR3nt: TGCAGCGTTGAAGCGTCTGGGGGCTTCGTAGGGCAGTATTTT
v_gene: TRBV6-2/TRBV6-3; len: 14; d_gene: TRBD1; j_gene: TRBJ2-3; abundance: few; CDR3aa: CASSYGNRGDTQYF; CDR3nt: TGTGCCAGCAGTTACGGCAACAGGGGGGATACGCAGTATTTT
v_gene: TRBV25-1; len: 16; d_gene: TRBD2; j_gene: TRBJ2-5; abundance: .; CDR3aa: CASSGFPGGAGETQYF; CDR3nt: TGTGCCAGCAGTGGTTTTCCGGGAGGGGCAGGCGAGACCCAGTACTTC
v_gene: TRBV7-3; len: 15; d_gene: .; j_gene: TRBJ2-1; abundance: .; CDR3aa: CASSLGGTFANEQFF; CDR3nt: TGTGCCAGCAGCTTGGGGGGGACATTCGCCAATGAGCAGTTCTTC
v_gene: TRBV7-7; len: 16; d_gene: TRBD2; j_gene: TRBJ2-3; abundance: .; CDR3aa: CASSLERGGGTDTQYF; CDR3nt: TGTGCTAGCAGCCTAGAGCGGGGGGGCGGCACAGATACGCAGTATTTT
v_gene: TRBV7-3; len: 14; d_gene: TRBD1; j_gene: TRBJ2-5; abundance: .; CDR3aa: CASSFGDSHGTQYF; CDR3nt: TGTGCCAGCAGCTTCGGGGACAGCCACGGGACCCAGTACTTC
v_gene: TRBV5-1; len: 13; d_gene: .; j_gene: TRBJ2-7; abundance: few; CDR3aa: CASSLAVLAEQYF; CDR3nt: TGCGCCAGCAGCTTGGCCGTTCTCGCCGAGCAGTACTTC
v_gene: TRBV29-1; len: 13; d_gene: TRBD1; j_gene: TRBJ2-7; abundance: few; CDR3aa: CSVETGAPYEQYF; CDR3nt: TGCAGCGTTGAGACAGGGGCCCCCTACGAGCAGTACTTC
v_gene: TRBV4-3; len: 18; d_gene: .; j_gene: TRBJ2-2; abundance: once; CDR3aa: CASSQETSMAANTGELFF; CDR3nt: TGCGCCAGCAGCCAAGAAACTTCCATGGCGGCGAACACCGGGGAGCTGTTTTTT
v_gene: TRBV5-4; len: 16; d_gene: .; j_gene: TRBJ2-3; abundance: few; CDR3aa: CASSLSALRSTDTQYF; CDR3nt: TGTGCCAGCAGCTTAAGTGCTTTGAGGAGCACAGATACGCAGTATTTT
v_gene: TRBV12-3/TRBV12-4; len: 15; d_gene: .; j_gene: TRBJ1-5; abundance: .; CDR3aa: CASSPADSFNQPQHF; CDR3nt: TGTGCCAGCAGCCCCGCGGACAGCTTTAATCAGCCCCAGCATTTT